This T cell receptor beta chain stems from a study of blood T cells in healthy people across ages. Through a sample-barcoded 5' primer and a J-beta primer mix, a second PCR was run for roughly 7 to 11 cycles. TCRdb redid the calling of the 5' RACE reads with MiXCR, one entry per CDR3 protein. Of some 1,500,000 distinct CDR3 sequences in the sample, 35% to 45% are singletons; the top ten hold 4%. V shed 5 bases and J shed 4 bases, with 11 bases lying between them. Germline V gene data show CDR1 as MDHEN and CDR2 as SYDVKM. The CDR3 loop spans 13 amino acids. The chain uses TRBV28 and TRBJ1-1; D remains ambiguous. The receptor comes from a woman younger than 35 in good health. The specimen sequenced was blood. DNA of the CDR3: TGTGCCAGCAGTCCCGGGCAGGCCACTGAAGCTTTCTTT. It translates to CASSPGQATEAFF.